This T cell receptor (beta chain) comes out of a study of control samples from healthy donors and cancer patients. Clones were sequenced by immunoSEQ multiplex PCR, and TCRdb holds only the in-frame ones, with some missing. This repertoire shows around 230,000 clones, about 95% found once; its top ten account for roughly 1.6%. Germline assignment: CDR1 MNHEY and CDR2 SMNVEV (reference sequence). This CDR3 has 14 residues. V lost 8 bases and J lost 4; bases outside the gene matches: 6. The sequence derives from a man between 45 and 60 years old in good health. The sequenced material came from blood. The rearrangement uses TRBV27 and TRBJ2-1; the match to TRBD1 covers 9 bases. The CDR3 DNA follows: TGTGCCAGCGGCGGGACAGGGCGATACAATGAGCAGTTCTTC. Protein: CASGGTGRYNEQFF.